The 15 T cell receptor beta chains listed next were all sequenced from one sample in a study of metastatic and nonmetastatic thyroid tumors. All patients reached thyroid surgery having received no treatment beforehand. TCRdb re-processed the PCR reads through MiXCR. This sample has 30,000 to 35,000 clones; about a fifth occur once, and the top ten carry less than 4%. Sequences were obtained from tumor tissue. These TCRs come from a male donor with papillary thyroid cancer or a benign thyroid nodule (not recorded which). Some clones in this sample may be carry-over from other donors' samples.

This clone was seen a few times. Its ends do not fully match the called genes, so a read error is possible. This chain connects TRBV6-2 or TRBV6-3 to TRBJ1-1; D is unclear. CDR3 size: 11 residues. Germline V CDR1 and CDR2: MNHEY, SVGEGT. CDR3 amino acids: CVSSRGFEAFF. The CDR3, as DNA: TGTGTCAGCAGTAGAGGGTTTGAAGCTTTCTTT.

This clone was recorded many times. The chain has TRBV5-1 and TRBJ2-7; 10 bases fit TRBD2. The CDR3 runs 14 residues. The V and J ends lost 5 bases and 6 bases, in that order; junction bases with no gene match: 8. Germline CDR1 is SGHRS and CDR2 is YFSETQ. CDR3 nucleotide sequence: TGCGCCAGCAGGACAGGGACTAGCGATCCCGAGCAGTACTTC. It encodes CASRTGTSDPEQYF.

This clone was seen at least ten times. V and J are TRBV12-3 or TRBV12-4 and TRBJ2-3; TRBD2 is a possible D gene (5 bases). V was shortened by 3 bases and J by 2 bases, with 21 bases between the two germline ends. The CDR3 runs to 18 residues. In nucleotides, the CDR3 is TGTGCCAGCAGTTTTGGCACGAACAGACTAAGTATCACAGATACGCAGTATTTT. Protein sequence: CASSFGTNRLSITDTQYF.

This clone was recorded at least ten times. V usage is TRBV2 and J usage is TRBJ2-1; no clear D gene. The germline V gene has CDR1 SNHLY and CDR2 FYNNEI. This CDR3 is 13 amino acids long. V was pared by 7 bases and J by 5 bases, with 12 bases between. CDR3 in DNA: TGTGCCAGCATGGTTGACTCGAACAATGAGCAGTTCTTC. Translating it yields CASMVDSNNEQFF.

In this sample, this clone turned up many times. The chain links TRBV6-1 to TRBJ1-1, with 9 bases identical to TRBD1. The germline CDR1 and CDR2 sequences are MNHNS and SASEGT. The CDR3 has 16 residues. With 6 bases clipped from V and 5 bases from J, the junction kept 13 bases outside the gene matches. This CDR3 reads CASRNLGQGLYTEAFF. The CDR3 DNA follows: TGTGCCAGCAGGAACCTCGGACAGGGGCTGTATACTGAAGCTTTCTTT.

This clone was seen ten or more times. This chain joins TRBV5-5 and TRBJ1-5; D perhaps matches TRBD1 (5 bases). Trimming stripped 0 bases from V and 9 bases from J, with 13 bases between. The germline V gene has CDR1 SGHKS and CDR2 YYEKEE (reference sequence). The CDR3 is 14 amino acids. The DNA of the CDR3 is TGTGCCAGCAGCTTGGAAACAGGTTTGGGGCCCCAGCATTTT. Translating gives CASSLETGLGPQHF.

The genes are TRBV15 and TRBJ2-7; 11 positions agree with TRBD2. The CDR3 is 16 residues long. Germline assignment: CDR1 LNHNV and CDR2 YYDKDF (reference sequence). V lost 6 bases, J lost 0 bases, and 7 bases stayed unmatched. The CDR3 loop is CATRASGGNISYEQYF. The CDR3, as DNA: TGTGCCACCAGGGCTAGCGGGGGGAACATCTCCTACGAGCAGTACTTC. Looking up the rest from reference TRBV15 and TRBJ2-7 gives the full variable domain: DAMVIQNPRYQVTQFGKPVTLSCSQTLNHNVMYWYQQKSSQAPKLLFHYYDKDFNNEADTPDNFQSRRPNTSFCFLDIRSPGLGDTAMYLCATRASGGNISYEQYFGPGTRLTVT.

In this sample, this clone turned up many times. The chain couples TRBV6-5 to TRBJ1-2; a weak D match, TRBD1 (5 bases). Germline V lookup: CDR1 MNHEY, CDR2 SVGAGI. The CDR3 totals 14 residues. The V end lost 4 bases, the J end lost 7 bases, and 16 bases lay between the germline ends. The CDR3: CASSSSRRGFGYTF. The CDR3 DNA reads as TGTGCCAGCAGTTCCTCTCGGAGGGGCTTTGGCTACACCTTC.

The sample holds many counts of this clone. This may arise from a read error, as a much more abundant clone is one base away. This chain connects TRBV11-2 to TRBJ2-5; the D is unclear. This CDR3 region has 13 residues. V was pared by 5 bases and J by 6 bases, with 13 bases between. Germline-derived CDR1 and CDR2 are SGHAT and FQNNGV. The CDR3 DNA is TGTGCCAGCAGCCCGCAGGTGTTACAGACCCAGTACTTC. Its protein product is CASSPQVLQTQYF.

This clone has at least ten counts. The chain uses TRBV6-1 and TRBJ1-1; no firm D call. The germline CDR1 and CDR2 sequences are MNHNS and SASEGT. CDR3 length equals 13 residues. The V end was cut by 0 bases, the J end by 4 bases, with 6 bases between. CDR3 loop: CASSEAWGTEAFF. CDR3 in DNA: TGTGCCAGCAGTGAAGCTTGGGGCACTGAAGCTTTCTTT.

This clone was picked up many times. The chain links TRBV5-1 to TRBJ2-3; D may be TRBD1 (6 bases). Trimming stripped 3 bases from V and 4 bases from J, with 12 bases between. Germline V gene lookup returns CDR1 SGHRS and CDR2 YFSETQ. This CDR3 has 14 residues. The DNA of the CDR3 is TGCGCCAGCAGCTGGGGGCAGAGGGCAGATACGCAGTATTTT. Translation gives CASSWGQRADTQYF. Full variable domain (missing parts from reference TRBV5-1 and TRBJ2-3): KAGVTQTPRYLIKTRGQQVTLSCSPISGHRSVSWYQQTPGQGLQFLFEYFSETQRNKGNFPGRFSGRQFSNSRSEMNVSTLELGDSALYLCASSWGQRADTQYFGPGTRLTVL.

This clone was detected only a few times. This rearrangement joins TRBV20-1 to TRBJ2-3, with D possibly being TRBD2 (7 bases). Germline values: CDR1 DFQATT, CDR2 SNEGSKA (reference sequence). The ends were cut back, 6 bases at V and 0 bases at J, with 19 bases in the middle. CDR3 length equals 16 residues. CDR3 nucleotides: TGCAGTGCCCGCAGGGGTGGCGGGGGTAGCACAGATACGCAGTATTTT. It codes for CSARRGGGGSTDTQYF.

This clone ranks as medium-sized (0.01 to 0.1%). This chain's CDR3 is CASRATGVLRTGELFF. The CDR3, as DNA: TGTGCCAGCAGGGCGACCGGGGTATTACGAACCGGGGAGCTGTTTTTT. This chain uses TRBV12-3 or TRBV12-4 with TRBJ2-2; D perhaps matches TRBD2 (5 bases). Trimming removed 6 bases from V and 5 bases from J, with 19 bases in between. This CDR3 region has 16 residues.

This chain connects TRBV7-8 to TRBJ2-1; D gene uncertain. The CDR3 has 13 residues. Germline V gene sequence: CDR1 SGHVS, CDR2 FQNEAQ. Trimming pared 4 bases from V and 8 bases from J, leaving 12 bases between. CDR3 region: CASSYGPGDEQFF. Written as DNA, the CDR3 is TGTGCCAGCAGCTATGGGCCCGGCGATGAGCAGTTCTTC.

This clone was detected only a few times. The chain employs TRBV12-3 or TRBV12-4 and TRBJ2-2; D is tentatively TRBD1 or TRBD2 (5 bases each). V shed 8 bases and J shed 1 base, with 14 bases lying between them. This CDR3 region has 15 residues. CDR3 sequence reads: CASDPGPENTGELFF. CDR3 nucleotides: TGTGCCAGCGATCCGGGACCCGAGAACACCGGGGAGCTGTTTTTT.